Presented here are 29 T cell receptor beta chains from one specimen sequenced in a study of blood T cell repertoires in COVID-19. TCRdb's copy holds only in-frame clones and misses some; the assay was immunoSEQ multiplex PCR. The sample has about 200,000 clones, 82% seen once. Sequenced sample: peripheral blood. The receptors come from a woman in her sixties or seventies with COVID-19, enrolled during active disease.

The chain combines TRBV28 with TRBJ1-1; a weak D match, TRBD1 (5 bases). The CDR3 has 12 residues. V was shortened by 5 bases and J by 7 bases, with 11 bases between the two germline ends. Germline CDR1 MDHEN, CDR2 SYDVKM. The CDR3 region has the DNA TGTGCCAGCAGTGATCGACAGATTGAAGCTTTCTTT. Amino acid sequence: CASSDRQIEAFF.

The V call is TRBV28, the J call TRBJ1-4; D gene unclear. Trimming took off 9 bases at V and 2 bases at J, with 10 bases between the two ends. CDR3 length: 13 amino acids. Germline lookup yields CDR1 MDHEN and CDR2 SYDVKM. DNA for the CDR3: TGTGCCAGTACGGAGGGCACTAATGAAAAACTGTTTTTT. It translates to CASTEGTNEKLFF.

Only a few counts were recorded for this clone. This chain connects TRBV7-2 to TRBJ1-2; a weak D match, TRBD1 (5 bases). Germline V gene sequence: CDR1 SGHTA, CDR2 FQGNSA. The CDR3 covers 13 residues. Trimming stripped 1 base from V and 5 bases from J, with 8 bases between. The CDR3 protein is CASSLEGTYGYTF. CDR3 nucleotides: TGTGCCAGCAGCTTAGAGGGGACTTATGGCTACACCTTC.

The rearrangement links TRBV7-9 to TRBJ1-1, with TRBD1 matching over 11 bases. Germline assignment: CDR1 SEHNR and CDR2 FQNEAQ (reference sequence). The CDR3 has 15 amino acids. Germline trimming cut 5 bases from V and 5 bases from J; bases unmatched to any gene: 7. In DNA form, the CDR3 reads TGTGCCAGCAGCCCCGGGACAGGGGGGCGAACTGAAGCTTTCTTT. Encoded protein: CASSPGTGGRTEAFF.

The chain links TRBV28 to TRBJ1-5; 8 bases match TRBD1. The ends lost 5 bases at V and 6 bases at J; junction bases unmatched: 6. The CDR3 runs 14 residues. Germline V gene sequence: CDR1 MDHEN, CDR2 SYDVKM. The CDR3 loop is CASSTQGAGQPQHF. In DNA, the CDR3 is TGTGCCAGCAGTACCCAGGGGGCTGGTCAGCCCCAGCATTTT.

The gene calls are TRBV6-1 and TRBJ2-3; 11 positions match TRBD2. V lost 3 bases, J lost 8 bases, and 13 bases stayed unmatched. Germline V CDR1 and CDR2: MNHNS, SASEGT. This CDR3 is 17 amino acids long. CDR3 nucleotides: TGTGCCAGCAGTGAGTCCACTAGCGGGAGAGGCGTAGGTACGCAGTATTTT. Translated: CASSESTSGRGVGTQYF.

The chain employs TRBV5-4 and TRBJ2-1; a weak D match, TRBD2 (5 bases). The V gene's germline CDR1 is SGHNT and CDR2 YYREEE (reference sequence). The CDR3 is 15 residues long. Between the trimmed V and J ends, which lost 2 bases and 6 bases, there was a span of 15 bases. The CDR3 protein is CASSFPGLGSNEQFF. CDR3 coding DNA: TGTGCCAGCAGCTTCCCGGGATTGGGGAGCAATGAGCAGTTCTTC.

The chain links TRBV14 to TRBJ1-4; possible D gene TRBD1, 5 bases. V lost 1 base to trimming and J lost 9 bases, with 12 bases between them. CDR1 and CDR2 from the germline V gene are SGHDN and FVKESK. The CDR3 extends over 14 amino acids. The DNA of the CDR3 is TGTGCCAGCAGCCAAGTAGGCGACAGCAAAAAACTGTTTTTT. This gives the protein CASSQVGDSKKLFF.

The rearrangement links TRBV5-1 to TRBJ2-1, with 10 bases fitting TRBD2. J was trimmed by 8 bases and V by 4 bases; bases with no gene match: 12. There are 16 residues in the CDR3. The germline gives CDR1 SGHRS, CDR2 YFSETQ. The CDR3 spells CASSLTSGITGDEQFF. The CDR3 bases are TGCGCCAGCAGCCTTACTAGCGGGATAACAGGAGATGAGCAGTTCTTC.

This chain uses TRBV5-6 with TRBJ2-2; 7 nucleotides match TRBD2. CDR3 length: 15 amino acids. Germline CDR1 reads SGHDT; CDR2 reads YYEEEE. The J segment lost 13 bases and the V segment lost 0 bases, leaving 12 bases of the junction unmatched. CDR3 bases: TGTGCCAGCAGCTTGGTTGCGGGAGAAGCCGGGCGGCTGTTTTTT. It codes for CASSLVAGEAGRLFF. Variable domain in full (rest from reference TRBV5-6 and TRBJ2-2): DAGVTQSPTHLIKTRGQQVTLRCSPKSGHDTVSWYQQALGQGPQFIFQYYEEEERQRGNFPDRFSGHQFPNYSSELNVNALLLGDSALYLCASSLVAGEAGRLFFGEGSRLTVL.

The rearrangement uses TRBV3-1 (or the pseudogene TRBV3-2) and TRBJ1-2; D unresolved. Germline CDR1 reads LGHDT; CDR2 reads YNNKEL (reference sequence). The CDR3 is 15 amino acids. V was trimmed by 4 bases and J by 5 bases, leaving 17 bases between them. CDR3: CASSPSSRGWYGYTF. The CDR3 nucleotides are TGTGCCAGCAGCCCCTCATCCCGGGGTTGGTATGGCTACACCTTC.

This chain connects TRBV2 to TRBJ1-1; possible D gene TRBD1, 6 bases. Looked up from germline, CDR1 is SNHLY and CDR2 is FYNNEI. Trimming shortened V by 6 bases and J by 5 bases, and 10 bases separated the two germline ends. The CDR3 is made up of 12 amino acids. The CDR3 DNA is TGTGCCAGCAGAAAACAGGGAACTGAAGCTTTCTTT. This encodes CASRKQGTEAFF.

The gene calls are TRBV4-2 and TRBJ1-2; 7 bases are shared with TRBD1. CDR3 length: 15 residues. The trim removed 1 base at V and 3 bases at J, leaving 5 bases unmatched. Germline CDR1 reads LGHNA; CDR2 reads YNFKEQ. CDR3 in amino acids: CASSQVGGQYYGYTF. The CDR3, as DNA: TGTGCCAGCAGCCAAGTCGGGGGACAGTACTATGGCTACACCTTC.

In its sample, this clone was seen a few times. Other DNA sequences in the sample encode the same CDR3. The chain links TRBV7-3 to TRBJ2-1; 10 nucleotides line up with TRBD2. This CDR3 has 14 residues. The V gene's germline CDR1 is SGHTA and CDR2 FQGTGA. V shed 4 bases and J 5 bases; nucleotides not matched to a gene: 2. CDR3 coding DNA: TGTGCCAGCAGCTCCGGACTAGCGGACAATGAGCAGTTCTTC. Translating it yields CASSSGLADNEQFF.

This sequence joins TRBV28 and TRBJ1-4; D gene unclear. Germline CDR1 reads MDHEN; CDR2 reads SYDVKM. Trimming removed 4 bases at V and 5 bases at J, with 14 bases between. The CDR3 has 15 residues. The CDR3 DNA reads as TGTGCCAGCAGTTCGCCCGGGGTGGGGAATGAAAAACTGTTTTTT. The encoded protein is CASSSPGVGNEKLFF.

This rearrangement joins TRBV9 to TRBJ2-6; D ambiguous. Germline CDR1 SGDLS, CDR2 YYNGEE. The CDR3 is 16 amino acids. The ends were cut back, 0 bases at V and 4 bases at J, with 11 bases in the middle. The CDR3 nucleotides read TGTGCCAGCAGCGTAGATCCGTCGGTCGGGGCCAACGTCCTGACTTTC. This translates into CASSVDPSVGANVLTF.

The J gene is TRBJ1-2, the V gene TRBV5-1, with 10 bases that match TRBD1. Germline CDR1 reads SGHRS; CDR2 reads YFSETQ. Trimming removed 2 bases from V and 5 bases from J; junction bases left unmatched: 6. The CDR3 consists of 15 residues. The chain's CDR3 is CASSFETGGVYGYTF. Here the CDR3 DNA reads TGCGCCAGCAGCTTCGAGACAGGGGGCGTGTATGGCTACACCTTC.

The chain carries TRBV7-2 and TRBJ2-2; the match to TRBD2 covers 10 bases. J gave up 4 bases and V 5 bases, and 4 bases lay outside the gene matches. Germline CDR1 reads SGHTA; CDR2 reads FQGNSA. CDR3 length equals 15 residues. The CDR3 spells CASSGLAGATGELFF. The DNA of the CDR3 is TGTGCCAGCAGCGGGCTAGCGGGGGCCACCGGGGAGCTGTTTTTT.

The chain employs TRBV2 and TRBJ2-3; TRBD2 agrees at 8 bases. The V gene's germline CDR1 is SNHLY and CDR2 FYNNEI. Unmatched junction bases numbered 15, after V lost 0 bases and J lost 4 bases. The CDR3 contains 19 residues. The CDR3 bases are TGTGCCAGCAGTGAAGCTCCGCTTGGAACTAGCGGTATCCCAGATACGCAGTATTTT. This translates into CASSEAPLGTSGIPDTQYF.

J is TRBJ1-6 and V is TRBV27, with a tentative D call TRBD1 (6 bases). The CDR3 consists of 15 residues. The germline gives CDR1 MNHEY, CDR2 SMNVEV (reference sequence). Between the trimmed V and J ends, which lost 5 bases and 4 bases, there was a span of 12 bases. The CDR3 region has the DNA TGTGCCAGCAGTCCTTCGGACAGTTATAATTCACCCCTCCACTTT. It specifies CASSPSDSYNSPLHF.

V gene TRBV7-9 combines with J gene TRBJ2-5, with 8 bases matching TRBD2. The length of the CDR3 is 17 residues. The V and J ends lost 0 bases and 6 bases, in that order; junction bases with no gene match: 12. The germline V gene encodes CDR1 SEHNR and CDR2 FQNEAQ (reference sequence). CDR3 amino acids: CASSLAVTGGSIKTQYF. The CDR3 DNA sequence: TGTGCCAGCAGCTTAGCGGTTACGGGAGGGTCAATAAAGACCCAGTACTTC.

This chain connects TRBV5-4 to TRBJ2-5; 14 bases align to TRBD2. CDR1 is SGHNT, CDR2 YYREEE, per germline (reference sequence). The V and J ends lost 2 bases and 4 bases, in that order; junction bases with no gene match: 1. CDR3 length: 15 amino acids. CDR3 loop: CASSFGLAGGETQYF. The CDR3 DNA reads TGTGCCAGCAGCTTTGGACTAGCGGGAGGAGAGACCCAGTACTTC.

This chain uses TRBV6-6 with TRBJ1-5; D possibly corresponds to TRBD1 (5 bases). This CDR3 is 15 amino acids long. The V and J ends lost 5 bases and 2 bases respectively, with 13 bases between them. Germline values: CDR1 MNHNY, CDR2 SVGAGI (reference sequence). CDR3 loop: CASSTLRGGNQPQHF. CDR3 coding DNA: TGTGCCAGCAGTACGCTACGGGGGGGCAATCAGCCCCAGCATTTT.

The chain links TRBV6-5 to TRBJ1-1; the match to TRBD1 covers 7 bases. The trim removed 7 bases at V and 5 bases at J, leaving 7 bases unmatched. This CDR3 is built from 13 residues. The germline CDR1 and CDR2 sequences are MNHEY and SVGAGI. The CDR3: CASKPTGLTEAFF. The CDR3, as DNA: TGTGCCAGCAAACCGACAGGGTTGACTGAAGCTTTCTTT.

CDR3 sequence: CASSFFRLKSPGQTAHEPYEQYF. DNA of the CDR3: TGTGCCAGCAGTTTCTTCCGGTTGAAAAGCCCGGGACAGACCGCACACGAACCTTACGAGCAGTACTTC. V gene TRBV27 combines with J gene TRBJ2-7; TRBD1 matches 7 bases. The germline V gene has CDR1 MNHEY and CDR2 SMNVEV (reference sequence). V was pared by 3 bases and J by 4 bases, with 33 bases of the junction left unmatched. CDR3 size: 23 residues.

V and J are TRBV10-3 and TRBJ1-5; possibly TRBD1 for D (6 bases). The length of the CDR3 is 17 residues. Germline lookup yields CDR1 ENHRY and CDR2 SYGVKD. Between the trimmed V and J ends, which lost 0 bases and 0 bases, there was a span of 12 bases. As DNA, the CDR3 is TGTGCCATCAGTGAGTCGGCGGGGGGCATTAGCAATCAGCCCCAGCATTTT. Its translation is CAISESAGGISNQPQHF.

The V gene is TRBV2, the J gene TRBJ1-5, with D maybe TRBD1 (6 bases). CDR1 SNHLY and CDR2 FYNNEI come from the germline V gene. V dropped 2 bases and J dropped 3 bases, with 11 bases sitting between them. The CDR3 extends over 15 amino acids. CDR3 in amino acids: CASSEQGLNNQPQHF. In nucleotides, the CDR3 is TGTGCCAGCAGTGAACAGGGGCTGAACAATCAGCCCCAGCATTTT.

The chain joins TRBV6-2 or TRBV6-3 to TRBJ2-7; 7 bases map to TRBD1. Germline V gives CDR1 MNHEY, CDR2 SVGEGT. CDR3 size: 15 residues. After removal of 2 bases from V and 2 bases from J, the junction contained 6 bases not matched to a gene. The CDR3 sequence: CASSYRDRAAYEQYF. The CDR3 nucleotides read TGTGCCAGCAGTTACCGGGACAGAGCCGCCTACGAGCAGTACTTC.

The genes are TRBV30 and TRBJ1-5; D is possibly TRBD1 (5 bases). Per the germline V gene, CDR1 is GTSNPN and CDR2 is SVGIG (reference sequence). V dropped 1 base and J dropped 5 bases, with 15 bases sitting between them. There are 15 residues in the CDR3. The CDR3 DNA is TGTGCCTGGAGTGGGGGCAGTAGTTCGTATCAGCCCCAGCATTTT. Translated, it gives CAWSGGSSSYQPQHF.